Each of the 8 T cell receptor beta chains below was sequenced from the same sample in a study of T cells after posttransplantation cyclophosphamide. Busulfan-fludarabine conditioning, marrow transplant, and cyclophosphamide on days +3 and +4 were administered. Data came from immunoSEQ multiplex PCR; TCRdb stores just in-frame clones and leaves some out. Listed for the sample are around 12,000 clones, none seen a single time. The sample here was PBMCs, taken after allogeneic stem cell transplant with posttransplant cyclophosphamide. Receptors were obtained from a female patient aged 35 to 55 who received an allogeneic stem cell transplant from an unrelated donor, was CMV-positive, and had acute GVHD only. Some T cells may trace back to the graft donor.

CDR3 sequence reads: CASSLALAGVLSYEQYF. CDR3 bases: TGTGCCAGCAGCTTGGCTCTAGCGGGAGTCTTAAGCTACGAGCAGTACTTC. J is TRBJ2-7 and V is TRBV5-6, with TRBD2 matching over 10 bases. Germline CDR1 SGHDT, CDR2 YYEEEE. This CDR3 has 17 amino acids. V lost 0 bases, J lost 3 bases, and 9 bases stayed unmatched.

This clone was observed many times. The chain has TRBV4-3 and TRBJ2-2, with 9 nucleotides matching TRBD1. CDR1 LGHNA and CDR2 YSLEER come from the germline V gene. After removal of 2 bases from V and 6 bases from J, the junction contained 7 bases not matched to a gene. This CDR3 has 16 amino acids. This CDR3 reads CASSQRVDRGAGELFF. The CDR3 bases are TGCGCCAGCAGCCAAAGAGTGGACAGGGGAGCCGGGGAGCTGTTTTTT.

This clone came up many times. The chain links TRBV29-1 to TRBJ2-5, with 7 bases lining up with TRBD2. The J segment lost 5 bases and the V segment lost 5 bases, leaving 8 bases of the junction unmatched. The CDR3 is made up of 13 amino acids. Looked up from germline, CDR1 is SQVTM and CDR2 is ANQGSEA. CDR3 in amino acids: CSVWGRASETQYF. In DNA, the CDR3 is TGCAGCGTTTGGGGGAGGGCCTCCGAGACCCAGTACTTC.

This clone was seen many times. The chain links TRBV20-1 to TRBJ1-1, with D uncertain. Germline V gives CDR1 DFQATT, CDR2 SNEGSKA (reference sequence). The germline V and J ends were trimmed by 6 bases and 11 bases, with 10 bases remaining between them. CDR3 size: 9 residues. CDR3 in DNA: TGCAGTGCCCGGGGTCGGGCTTTCTTT. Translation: CSARGRAFF.

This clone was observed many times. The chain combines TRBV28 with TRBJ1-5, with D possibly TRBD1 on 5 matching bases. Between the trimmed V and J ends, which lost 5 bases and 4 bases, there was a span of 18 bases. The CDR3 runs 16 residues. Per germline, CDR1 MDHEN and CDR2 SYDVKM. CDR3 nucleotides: TGTGCCAGCAGTCGACTACGGGGGGAGGTGAATCAGCCCCAGCATTTT. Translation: CASSRLRGEVNQPQHF. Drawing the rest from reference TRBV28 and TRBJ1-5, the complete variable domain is DVKVTQSSRYLVKRTGEKVFLECVQDMDHENMFWYRQDPGLGLRLIYFSYDVKMKEKGDIPEGYSVSREKKERFSLILESASTNQTSMYLCASSRLRGEVNQPQHFGDGTRLSIL.

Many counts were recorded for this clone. Written as DNA, the CDR3 is TGTGCCAGCAGCGCACGAGTACAGGGAATGGGTGGCTACACCTTC. Amino acid sequence: CASSARVQGMGGYTF. The chain joins TRBV7-2 to TRBJ1-2; D possibly corresponds to TRBD1 (6 bases). V lost 5 bases and J lost 7, with 20 bases in between. The CDR3 totals 15 residues. Germline assignment: CDR1 SGHTA and CDR2 FQGNSA.

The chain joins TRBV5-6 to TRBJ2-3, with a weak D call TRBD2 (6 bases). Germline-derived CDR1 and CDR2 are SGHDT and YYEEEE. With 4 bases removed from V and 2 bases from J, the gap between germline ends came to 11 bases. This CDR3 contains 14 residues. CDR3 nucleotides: TGTGCCAGCAGCCTGCGGGGCCTCACAGATACGCAGTATTTT. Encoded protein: CASSLRGLTDTQYF.

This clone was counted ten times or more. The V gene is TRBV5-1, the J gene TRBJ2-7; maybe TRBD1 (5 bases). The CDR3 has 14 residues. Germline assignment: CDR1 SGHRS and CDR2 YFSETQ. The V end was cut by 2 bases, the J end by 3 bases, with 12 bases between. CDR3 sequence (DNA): TGCGCCAGCAGCTTCCACAGGTCCAGCTACGAGCAGTACGTC. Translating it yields CASSFHRSSYEQYV.